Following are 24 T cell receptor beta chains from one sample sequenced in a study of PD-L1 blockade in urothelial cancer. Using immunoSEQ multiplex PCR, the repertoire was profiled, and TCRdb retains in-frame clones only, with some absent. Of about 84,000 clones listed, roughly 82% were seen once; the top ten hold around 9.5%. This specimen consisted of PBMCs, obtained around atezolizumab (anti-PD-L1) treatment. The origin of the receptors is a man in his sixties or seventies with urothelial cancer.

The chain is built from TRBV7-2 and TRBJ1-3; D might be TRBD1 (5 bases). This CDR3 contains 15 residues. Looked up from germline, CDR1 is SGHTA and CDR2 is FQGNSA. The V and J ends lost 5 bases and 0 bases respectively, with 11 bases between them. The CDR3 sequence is CASSPGGISGNTIYF. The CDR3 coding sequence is TGTGCCAGCAGCCCTGGGGGGATCTCTGGAAACACCATATATTTT. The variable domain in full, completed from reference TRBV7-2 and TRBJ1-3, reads GAGVSQSPSNKVTEKGKDVELRCDPISGHTALYWYRQSLGQGLEFLIYFQGNSAPDKSGLPSDRFSAERTGGSVSTLTIQRTQQEDSAVYLCASSPGGISGNTIYFGEGSWLTVV.

The CDR3 DNA sequence: TGTGCCAGCAGTGGATTTGAGGGTCTCCCGGGGGAAGCTTTCTTT. As protein: CASSGFEGLPGEAFF. The V gene is TRBV27, the J gene TRBJ1-1; D remains unclear. CDR1 MNHEY and CDR2 SMNVEV come from the germline V gene (reference sequence). The CDR3 loop spans 15 amino acids. V lost 5 bases and J 8 bases, leaving 21 bases between the germline ends.

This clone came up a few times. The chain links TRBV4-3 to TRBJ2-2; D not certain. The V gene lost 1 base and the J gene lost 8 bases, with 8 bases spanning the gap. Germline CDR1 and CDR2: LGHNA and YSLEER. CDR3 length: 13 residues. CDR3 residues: CASSQALRGELFF. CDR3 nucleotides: TGCGCCAGCAGCCAAGCCCTCAGAGGGGAGCTGTTTTTT.

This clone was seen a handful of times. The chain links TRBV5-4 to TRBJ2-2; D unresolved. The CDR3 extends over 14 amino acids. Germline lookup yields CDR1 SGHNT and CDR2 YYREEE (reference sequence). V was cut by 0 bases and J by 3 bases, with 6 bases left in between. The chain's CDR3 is CASSLEQHTGELFF. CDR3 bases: TGTGCCAGCAGCTTGGAACAGCACACCGGGGAGCTGTTTTTT.

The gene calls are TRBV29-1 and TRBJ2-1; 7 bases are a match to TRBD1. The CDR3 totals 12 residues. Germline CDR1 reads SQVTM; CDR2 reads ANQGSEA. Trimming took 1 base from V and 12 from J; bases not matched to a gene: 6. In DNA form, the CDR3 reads TGCAGCGTTGAAGTGGCCGCAGGGGGGCAGTTCTTC. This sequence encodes CSVEVAAGGQFF.

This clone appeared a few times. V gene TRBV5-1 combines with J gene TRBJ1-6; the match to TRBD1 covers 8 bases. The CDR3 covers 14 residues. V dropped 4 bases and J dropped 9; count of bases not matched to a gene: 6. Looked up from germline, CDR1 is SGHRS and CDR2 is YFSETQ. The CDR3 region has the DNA TGCGCCAGCAGCGTACAGGGGGGAGGTTCACCCCTCCACTTT. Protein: CASSVQGGGSPLHF.

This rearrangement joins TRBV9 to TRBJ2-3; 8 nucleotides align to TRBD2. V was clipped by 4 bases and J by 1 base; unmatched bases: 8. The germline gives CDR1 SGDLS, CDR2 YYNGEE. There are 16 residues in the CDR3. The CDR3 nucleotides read TGTGCCAGCAGCCCCACCGGGACTAGGGGCACAGATACGCAGTATTTT. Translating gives CASSPTGTRGTDTQYF.

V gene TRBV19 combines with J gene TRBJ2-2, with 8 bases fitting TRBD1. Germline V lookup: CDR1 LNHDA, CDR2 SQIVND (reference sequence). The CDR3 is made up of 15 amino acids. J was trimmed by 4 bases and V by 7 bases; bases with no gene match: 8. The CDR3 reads CASTRTGGSTGELFF. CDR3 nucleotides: TGTGCCAGTACTCGCACAGGGGGAAGCACCGGGGAGCTGTTTTTT.

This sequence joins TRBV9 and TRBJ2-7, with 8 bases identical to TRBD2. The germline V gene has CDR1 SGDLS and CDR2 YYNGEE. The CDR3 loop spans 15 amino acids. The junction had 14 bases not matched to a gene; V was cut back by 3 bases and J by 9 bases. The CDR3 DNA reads TGTGCCAGCAGCGACACTAGCGGCCCTGCCGGGAGGCAGTACTTC. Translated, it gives CASSDTSGPAGRQYF. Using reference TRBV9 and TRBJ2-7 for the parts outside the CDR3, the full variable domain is DSGVTQTPKHLITATGQRVTLRCSPRSGDLSVYWYQQSLDQGLQFLIQYYNGEERAKGNILERFSAQQFPDLHSELNLSSLELGDSALYFCASSDTSGPAGRQYFGPGTRLTVT.

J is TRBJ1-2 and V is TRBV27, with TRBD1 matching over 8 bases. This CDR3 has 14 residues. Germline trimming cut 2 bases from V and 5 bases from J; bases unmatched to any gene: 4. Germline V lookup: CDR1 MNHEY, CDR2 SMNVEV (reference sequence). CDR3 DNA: TGTGCCAGCAGTTTACGGCAGGGGGCGTATGGCTACACCTTC. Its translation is CASSLRQGAYGYTF.

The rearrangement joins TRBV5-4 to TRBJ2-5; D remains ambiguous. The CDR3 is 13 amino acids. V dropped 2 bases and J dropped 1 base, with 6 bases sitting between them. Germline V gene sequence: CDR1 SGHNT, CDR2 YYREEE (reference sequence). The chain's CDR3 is CASSLFSQETQYF. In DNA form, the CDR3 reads TGTGCCAGCAGCTTATTCAGCCAAGAGACCCAGTACTTC.

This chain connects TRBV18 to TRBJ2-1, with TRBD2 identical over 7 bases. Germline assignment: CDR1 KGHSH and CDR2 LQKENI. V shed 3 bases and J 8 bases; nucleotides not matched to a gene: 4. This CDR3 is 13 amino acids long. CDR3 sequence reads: CASSPGGEDEQFF. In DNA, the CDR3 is TGTGCCAGCTCACCGGGAGGGGAAGATGAGCAGTTCTTC.

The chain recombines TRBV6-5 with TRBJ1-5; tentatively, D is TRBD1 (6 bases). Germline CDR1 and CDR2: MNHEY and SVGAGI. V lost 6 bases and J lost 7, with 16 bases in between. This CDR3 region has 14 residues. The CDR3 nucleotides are TGTGCCAGCAGCAGCAGGGGTCGGTCGCAGCCCCAGCATTTT. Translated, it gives CASSSRGRSQPQHF.

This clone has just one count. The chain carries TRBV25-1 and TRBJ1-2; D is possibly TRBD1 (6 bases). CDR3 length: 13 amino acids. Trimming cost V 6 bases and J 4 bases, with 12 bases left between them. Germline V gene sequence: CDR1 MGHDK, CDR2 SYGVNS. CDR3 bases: TGTGCCAGCAGCCAGACAGGCATCTATGGCTACACCTTC. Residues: CASSQTGIYGYTF.

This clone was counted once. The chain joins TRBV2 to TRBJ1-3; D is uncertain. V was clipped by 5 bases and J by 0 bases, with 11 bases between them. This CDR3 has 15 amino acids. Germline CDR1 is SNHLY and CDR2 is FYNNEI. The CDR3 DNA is TGTGCCAGCAGTACCGGGGAGCTCTCTGGAAACACCATATATTTT. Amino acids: CASSTGELSGNTIYF.

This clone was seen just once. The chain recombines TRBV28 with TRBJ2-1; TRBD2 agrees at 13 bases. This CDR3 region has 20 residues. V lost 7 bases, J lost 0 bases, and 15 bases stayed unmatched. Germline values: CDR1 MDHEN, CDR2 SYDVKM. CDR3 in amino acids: CASNYLTSGGLYSSYNEQFF. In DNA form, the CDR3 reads TGTGCCAGCAATTACCTGACTAGCGGGGGGCTCTATAGCTCCTACAATGAGCAGTTCTTC.

CDR3 amino acids: CASSLRDRVTDTQYF. The DNA for the CDR3 is TGTGCCAGCTCACTCCGGGACAGGGTTACAGATACGCAGTATTTT. This sequence joins TRBV18 and TRBJ2-3; 9 bases agree with TRBD1. This CDR3 comprises 15 residues. Per germline, CDR1 KGHSH and CDR2 LQKENI. The ends lost 4 bases at V and 3 bases at J; junction bases unmatched: 5.

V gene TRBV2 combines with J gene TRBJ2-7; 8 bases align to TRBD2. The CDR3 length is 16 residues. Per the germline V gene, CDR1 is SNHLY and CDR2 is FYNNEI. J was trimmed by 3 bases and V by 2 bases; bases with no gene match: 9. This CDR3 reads CASSEFYRGGVYEQYF. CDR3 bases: TGTGCCAGCAGTGAATTCTATCGGGGGGGCGTCTACGAGCAGTACTTC.

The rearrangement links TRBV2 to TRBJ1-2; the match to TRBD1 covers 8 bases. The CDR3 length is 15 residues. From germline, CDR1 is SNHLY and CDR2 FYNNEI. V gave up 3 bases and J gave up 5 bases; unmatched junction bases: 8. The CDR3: CASSEGGTGVYGYTF. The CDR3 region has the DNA TGTGCCAGCAGTGAGGGGGGGACAGGCGTTTATGGCTACACCTTC.

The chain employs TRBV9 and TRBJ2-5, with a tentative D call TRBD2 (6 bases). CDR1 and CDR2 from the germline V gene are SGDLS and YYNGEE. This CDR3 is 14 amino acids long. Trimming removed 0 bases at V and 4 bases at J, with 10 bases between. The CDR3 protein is CASSVDGGVETQYF. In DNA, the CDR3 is TGTGCCAGCAGCGTAGACGGGGGAGTAGAGACCCAGTACTTC.

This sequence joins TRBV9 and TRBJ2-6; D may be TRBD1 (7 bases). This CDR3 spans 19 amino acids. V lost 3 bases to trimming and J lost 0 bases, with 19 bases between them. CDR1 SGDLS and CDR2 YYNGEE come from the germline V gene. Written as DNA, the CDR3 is TGTGCCAGCAGCGCCCTAACAGGGGACTTTAGCTCTGGGGCCAACGTCCTGACTTTC. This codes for CASSALTGDFSSGANVLTF.

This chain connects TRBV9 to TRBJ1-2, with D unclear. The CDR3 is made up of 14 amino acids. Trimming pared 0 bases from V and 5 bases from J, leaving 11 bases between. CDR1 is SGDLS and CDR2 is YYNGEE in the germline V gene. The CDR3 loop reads CASSVDNKDYGYTF. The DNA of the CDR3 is TGTGCCAGCAGCGTAGATAACAAAGATTATGGCTACACCTTC. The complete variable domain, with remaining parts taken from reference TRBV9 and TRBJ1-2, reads DSGVTQTPKHLITATGQRVTLRCSPRSGDLSVYWYQQSLDQGLQFLIQYYNGEERAKGNILERFSAQQFPDLHSELNLSSLELGDSALYFCASSVDNKDYGYTFGSGTRLTVV.

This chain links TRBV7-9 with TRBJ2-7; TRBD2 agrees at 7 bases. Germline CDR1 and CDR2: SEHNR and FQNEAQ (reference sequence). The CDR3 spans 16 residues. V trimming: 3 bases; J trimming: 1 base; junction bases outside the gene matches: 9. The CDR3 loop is CASSFLSGTSSYEQYF. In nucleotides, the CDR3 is TGTGCCAGCAGCTTTTTAAGCGGGACCTCGTCCTACGAGCAGTACTTC.

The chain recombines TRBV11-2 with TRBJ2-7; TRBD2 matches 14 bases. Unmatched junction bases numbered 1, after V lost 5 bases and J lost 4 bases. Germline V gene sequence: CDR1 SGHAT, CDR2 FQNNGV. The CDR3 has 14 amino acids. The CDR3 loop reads CASSRTSGGYEQYF. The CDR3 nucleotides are TGTGCCAGCAGCCGGACTAGCGGGGGGTACGAGCAGTACTTC.